The text below deals with one T cell receptor (beta chain). Antigen unknown. TCRdb re-called the 5' RACE reads; every CDR3 protein appears as one record, without DNA. Its clone listing holds 130,000 to 150,000 distinct CDR3 sequences. Germline V gene sequence: CDR1 LGHDT, CDR2 YNNKEL (reference sequence). The CDR3 is 14 amino acids. This specimen belongs to a study of T cells expressing NK-cell markers. About the study: Among eight sequenced donors, seven carried HCMV seropositivity while one was seronegative. Study-wide findings and caveats: In a handful of donors, dominant clonotypes made up 28.3-60.1% of CD3+CD56-NKG2C+ cells.

The clonotype comes from a man younger than 35 in good health. The V and J genes are TRBV3-1 and TRBJ1-1; the D call of TRBD1 rests on TCRdb alone, since no DNA is present to check it. The sequencing sample was made of blood T cells: a sorted CD56 or NKG2C T cell subset, CD4+ or CD8+ T cells, or bulk PBMC T cells (not recorded which). The CDR3: CASSQGQGWGEAFF. Drawing the rest from reference TRBV3-1 and TRBJ1-1, the complete variable domain is DTAVSQTPKYLVTQMGNDKSIKCEQNLGHDTMYWYKQDSKKFLKIMFSYNNKELIINETVPNRFSPKSPDKAHLNLHINSLELGDSAVYFCASSQGQGWGEAFFGQGTRLTVV.